The present TCR beta chain was sequenced within a study of cytomegalovirus exposure and HLA in healthy donors. Germline loops: CDR1 SGDLS, CDR2 YYNGEE. V lost 0 bases and J lost 5, with 14 bases in between. The CDR3 spans 15 residues. In the PCR, 60 Vbeta and 13 Jbeta primers were used. Profiled with immunoSEQ multiplex PCR; TCRdb holds only in-frame clones, not every one. This sample yields some 200,000 clones, of which about 12% are seen a single time; 7.8% belongs to the top ten. This clone was seen more than once but under ten times. The antigen is undetermined. General observations from the study: The study assumed roughly uniform donor sequencing depth for presence/absence analyses. In an earlier analysis, productive rearrangement rates for most beta V segments clustered near 87% or 30%.

The chain combines TRBV9 with TRBJ2-5; possibly TRBD1 for D (6 bases). Sequencing was performed on PBMCs. This receptor was identified in a man between 50 and 59 years old in good health and CMV-seropositive. CDR3 amino acids: CASSVGPGVGETQYF. DNA for the CDR3: TGTGCCAGCAGCGTAGGGCCAGGGGTTGGGGAGACCCAGTACTTC.